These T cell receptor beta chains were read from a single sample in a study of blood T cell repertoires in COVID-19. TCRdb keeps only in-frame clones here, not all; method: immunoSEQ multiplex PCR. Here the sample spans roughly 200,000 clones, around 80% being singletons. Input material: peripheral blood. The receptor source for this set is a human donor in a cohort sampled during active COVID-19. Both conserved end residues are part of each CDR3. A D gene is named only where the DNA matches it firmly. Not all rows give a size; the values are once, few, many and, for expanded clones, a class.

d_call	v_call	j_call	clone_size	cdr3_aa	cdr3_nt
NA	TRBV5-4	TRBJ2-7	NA	CASSLSGLNPYEQYF	TGTGCCAGCAGCTTGAGCGGGCTTAACCCCTACGAGCAGTACTTC
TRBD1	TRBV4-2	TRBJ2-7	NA	CASSRTGADEQYF	TGTGCCAGCAGCCGGACAGGGGCGGACGAGCAGTACTTC
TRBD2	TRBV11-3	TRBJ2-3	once	CATGLAGADTQYF	TGTGCCACGGGCCTAGCGGGAGCGGATACGCAGTATTTT
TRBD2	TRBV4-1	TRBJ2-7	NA	CASSQLPSSGTPYEQYF	TGCGCCAGCAGCCAACTTCCGTCGAGCGGGACCCCCTACGAGCAGTACTTC
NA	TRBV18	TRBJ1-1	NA	CASSPAGKNTEAFF	TGTGCCAGCTCACCAGCAGGGAAGAACACTGAAGCTTTCTTT
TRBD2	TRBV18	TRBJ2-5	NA	CASSPQREGLPETQYF	TGTGCCAGCTCACCGCAGCGGGAGGGCCTACCTGAGACCCAGTACTTC
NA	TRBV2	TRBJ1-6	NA	CAGGLRLDSPLHF	TGTGCCGGGGGACTCAGGCTGGATTCACCCCTCCACTTT
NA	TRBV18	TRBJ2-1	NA	CASSPPNGYNEQFF	TGTGCCAGCTCACCACCGAACGGGTACAATGAGCAGTTCTTC
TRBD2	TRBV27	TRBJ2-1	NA	CASSAPSGGVWEQFF	TGTGCCAGCAGCGCCCCCAGCGGGGGCGTTTGGGAGCAGTTCTTC
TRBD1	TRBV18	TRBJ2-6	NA	CASSTGTGLSGANVLTF	TGTGCCAGCTCAACCGGGACAGGGCTCTCTGGGGCCAACGTCCTGACTTTC